A selection of T cell receptor beta chains follows, all from one sample in a study of T-cell memory formation after mild COVID-19. In TCRdb, the 5' RACE reads were re-called with MiXCR into one record per CDR3 protein. The profile shows about 110,000 distinct CDR3 sequences, roughly 12% of them singletons. Sequencing used PBMCs or a T cell subset sorted from them (not recorded which). Receptor source: an adult woman who had mild COVID-19 (a few samples of this study predate the infection). Cell type and time point are not known. CDR3s include the opening cysteine and the closing phenylalanine or tryptophan.

j_call v_call cdr3_aa
TRBJ2-5 TRBV11-2 CASSPPYAETQYF
TRBJ2-5 TRBV11-2 CASSFSGQSAQYF
TRBJ1-6 TRBV27 CASSLSTKSPLHF
TRBJ2-7 TRBV12-3/TRBV12-4 CASSPTGNEQYF
TRBJ2-7 TRBV6-5 CASSYSYTGPQYF
TRBJ2-7 TRBV7-9 CASSFSTVEQYF
TRBJ2-3 TRBV5-1 CASSLYGGQGDTQYF
TRBJ2-3 TRBV7-2 CASSLSGLAGETDTQYF
TRBJ2-1 TRBV13 CASIRRGVDNEQFF
TRBJ1-2 TRBV29-1 CSVLLTGGPYGYTF
TRBJ2-7 TRBV7-9 CASSLKTPGDEQYF
TRBJ2-3 TRBV24-1 CATALRGADTQYF
TRBJ2-3 TRBV12-3/TRBV12-4 CASSPLGGDTQYF
TRBJ1-1 TRBV12-3/TRBV12-4 CASRDRTGTLEAFF
TRBJ2-3 TRBV20-1 CSARDLRGSDTQYF
TRBJ2-1 TRBV4-1 CASSQGGARPYYNEQFF
TRBJ1-2 TRBV7-9 CASSLGDSYGYTF
TRBJ2-1 TRBV20-1 CSANLAGINNEQFF
TRBJ1-1 TRBV7-2 CASSPPTVNTEAFF
TRBJ2-7 TRBV24-1 CATSDSFDSNYEQYF
TRBJ2-3 TRBV20-1 CSARDWALRSGDTTSTDTQYF
TRBJ2-5 TRBV5-4 CASSLAGTTGYQYF
TRBJ2-5 TRBV13 CASSQQETQYF
TRBJ1-1 TRBV5-5 CATLGGGTEAFF
TRBJ2-7 TRBV7-2 CAVLQGPYEQYF
TRBJ2-5 TRBV18 CASSPRRASETQYF
TRBJ1-3 TRBV30 CAWSMETGRGNTIYF
TRBJ2-7 TRBV20-1 CSARGGLTYEQYF
TRBJ2-1 TRBV2 CASSEARGYNEQFF
TRBJ2-7 TRBV4-3 CASSQAPDRGDEQYF
TRBJ2-3 TRBV9 CASSPSGRGPTDTQYF
TRBJ2-7 TRBV21-1 CASSPWGQAREQYF
TRBJ1-1 TRBV6-5 CASSLWDREPVAFF
TRBJ1-2 TRBV5-1 CASSLAGNGYTF
TRBJ2-7 TRBV4-2 CASSHGQGHEQYF
TRBJ2-4 TRBV20-1 CSALTSGSAKNIQYF
TRBJ1-2 TRBV5-6 CASSGDHYGYTF
TRBJ2-1 TRBV7-9 CASSPLAGGVYSYNEQFF
TRBJ2-5 TRBV6-2/TRBV6-3 CASTRGGLENQYF
TRBJ2-3 TRBV4-1 CASSRVVGDTQYF
TRBJ2-2 TRBV20-1 CSARDGASGWETGELFF
TRBJ2-7 TRBV20-1 CSARVASGGAVGYEQYF
TRBJ1-5 TRBV7-9 CASSLVSVGPDNQPQHF
TRBJ2-2 TRBV7-9 CASSRIGVELFF
TRBJ1-5 TRBV16 CASSEKHQPQHF
TRBJ2-1 TRBV5-1 CASSLGRGENEQFF
TRBJ2-7 TRBV20-1 CSAVTGGRGYEQYF
TRBJ2-1 TRBV7-8 CASSLAPGGVEQFF
TRBJ1-1 TRBV2 CASSGLDKNTEAFF